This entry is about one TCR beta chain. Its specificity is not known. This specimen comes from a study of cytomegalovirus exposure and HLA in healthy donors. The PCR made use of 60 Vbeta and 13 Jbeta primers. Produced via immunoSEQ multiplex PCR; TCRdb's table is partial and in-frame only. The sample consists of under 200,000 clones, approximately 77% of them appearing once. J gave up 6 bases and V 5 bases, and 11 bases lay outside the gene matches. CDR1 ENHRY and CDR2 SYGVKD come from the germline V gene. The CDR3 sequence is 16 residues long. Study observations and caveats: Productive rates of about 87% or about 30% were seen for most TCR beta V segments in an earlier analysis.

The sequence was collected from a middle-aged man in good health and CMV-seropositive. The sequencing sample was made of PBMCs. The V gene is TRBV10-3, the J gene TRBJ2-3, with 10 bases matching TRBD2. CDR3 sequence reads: CAISPLTSGASDTQYF. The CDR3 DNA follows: TGTGCCATCAGTCCCCTTACTAGCGGGGCTTCGGATACGCAGTATTTT.